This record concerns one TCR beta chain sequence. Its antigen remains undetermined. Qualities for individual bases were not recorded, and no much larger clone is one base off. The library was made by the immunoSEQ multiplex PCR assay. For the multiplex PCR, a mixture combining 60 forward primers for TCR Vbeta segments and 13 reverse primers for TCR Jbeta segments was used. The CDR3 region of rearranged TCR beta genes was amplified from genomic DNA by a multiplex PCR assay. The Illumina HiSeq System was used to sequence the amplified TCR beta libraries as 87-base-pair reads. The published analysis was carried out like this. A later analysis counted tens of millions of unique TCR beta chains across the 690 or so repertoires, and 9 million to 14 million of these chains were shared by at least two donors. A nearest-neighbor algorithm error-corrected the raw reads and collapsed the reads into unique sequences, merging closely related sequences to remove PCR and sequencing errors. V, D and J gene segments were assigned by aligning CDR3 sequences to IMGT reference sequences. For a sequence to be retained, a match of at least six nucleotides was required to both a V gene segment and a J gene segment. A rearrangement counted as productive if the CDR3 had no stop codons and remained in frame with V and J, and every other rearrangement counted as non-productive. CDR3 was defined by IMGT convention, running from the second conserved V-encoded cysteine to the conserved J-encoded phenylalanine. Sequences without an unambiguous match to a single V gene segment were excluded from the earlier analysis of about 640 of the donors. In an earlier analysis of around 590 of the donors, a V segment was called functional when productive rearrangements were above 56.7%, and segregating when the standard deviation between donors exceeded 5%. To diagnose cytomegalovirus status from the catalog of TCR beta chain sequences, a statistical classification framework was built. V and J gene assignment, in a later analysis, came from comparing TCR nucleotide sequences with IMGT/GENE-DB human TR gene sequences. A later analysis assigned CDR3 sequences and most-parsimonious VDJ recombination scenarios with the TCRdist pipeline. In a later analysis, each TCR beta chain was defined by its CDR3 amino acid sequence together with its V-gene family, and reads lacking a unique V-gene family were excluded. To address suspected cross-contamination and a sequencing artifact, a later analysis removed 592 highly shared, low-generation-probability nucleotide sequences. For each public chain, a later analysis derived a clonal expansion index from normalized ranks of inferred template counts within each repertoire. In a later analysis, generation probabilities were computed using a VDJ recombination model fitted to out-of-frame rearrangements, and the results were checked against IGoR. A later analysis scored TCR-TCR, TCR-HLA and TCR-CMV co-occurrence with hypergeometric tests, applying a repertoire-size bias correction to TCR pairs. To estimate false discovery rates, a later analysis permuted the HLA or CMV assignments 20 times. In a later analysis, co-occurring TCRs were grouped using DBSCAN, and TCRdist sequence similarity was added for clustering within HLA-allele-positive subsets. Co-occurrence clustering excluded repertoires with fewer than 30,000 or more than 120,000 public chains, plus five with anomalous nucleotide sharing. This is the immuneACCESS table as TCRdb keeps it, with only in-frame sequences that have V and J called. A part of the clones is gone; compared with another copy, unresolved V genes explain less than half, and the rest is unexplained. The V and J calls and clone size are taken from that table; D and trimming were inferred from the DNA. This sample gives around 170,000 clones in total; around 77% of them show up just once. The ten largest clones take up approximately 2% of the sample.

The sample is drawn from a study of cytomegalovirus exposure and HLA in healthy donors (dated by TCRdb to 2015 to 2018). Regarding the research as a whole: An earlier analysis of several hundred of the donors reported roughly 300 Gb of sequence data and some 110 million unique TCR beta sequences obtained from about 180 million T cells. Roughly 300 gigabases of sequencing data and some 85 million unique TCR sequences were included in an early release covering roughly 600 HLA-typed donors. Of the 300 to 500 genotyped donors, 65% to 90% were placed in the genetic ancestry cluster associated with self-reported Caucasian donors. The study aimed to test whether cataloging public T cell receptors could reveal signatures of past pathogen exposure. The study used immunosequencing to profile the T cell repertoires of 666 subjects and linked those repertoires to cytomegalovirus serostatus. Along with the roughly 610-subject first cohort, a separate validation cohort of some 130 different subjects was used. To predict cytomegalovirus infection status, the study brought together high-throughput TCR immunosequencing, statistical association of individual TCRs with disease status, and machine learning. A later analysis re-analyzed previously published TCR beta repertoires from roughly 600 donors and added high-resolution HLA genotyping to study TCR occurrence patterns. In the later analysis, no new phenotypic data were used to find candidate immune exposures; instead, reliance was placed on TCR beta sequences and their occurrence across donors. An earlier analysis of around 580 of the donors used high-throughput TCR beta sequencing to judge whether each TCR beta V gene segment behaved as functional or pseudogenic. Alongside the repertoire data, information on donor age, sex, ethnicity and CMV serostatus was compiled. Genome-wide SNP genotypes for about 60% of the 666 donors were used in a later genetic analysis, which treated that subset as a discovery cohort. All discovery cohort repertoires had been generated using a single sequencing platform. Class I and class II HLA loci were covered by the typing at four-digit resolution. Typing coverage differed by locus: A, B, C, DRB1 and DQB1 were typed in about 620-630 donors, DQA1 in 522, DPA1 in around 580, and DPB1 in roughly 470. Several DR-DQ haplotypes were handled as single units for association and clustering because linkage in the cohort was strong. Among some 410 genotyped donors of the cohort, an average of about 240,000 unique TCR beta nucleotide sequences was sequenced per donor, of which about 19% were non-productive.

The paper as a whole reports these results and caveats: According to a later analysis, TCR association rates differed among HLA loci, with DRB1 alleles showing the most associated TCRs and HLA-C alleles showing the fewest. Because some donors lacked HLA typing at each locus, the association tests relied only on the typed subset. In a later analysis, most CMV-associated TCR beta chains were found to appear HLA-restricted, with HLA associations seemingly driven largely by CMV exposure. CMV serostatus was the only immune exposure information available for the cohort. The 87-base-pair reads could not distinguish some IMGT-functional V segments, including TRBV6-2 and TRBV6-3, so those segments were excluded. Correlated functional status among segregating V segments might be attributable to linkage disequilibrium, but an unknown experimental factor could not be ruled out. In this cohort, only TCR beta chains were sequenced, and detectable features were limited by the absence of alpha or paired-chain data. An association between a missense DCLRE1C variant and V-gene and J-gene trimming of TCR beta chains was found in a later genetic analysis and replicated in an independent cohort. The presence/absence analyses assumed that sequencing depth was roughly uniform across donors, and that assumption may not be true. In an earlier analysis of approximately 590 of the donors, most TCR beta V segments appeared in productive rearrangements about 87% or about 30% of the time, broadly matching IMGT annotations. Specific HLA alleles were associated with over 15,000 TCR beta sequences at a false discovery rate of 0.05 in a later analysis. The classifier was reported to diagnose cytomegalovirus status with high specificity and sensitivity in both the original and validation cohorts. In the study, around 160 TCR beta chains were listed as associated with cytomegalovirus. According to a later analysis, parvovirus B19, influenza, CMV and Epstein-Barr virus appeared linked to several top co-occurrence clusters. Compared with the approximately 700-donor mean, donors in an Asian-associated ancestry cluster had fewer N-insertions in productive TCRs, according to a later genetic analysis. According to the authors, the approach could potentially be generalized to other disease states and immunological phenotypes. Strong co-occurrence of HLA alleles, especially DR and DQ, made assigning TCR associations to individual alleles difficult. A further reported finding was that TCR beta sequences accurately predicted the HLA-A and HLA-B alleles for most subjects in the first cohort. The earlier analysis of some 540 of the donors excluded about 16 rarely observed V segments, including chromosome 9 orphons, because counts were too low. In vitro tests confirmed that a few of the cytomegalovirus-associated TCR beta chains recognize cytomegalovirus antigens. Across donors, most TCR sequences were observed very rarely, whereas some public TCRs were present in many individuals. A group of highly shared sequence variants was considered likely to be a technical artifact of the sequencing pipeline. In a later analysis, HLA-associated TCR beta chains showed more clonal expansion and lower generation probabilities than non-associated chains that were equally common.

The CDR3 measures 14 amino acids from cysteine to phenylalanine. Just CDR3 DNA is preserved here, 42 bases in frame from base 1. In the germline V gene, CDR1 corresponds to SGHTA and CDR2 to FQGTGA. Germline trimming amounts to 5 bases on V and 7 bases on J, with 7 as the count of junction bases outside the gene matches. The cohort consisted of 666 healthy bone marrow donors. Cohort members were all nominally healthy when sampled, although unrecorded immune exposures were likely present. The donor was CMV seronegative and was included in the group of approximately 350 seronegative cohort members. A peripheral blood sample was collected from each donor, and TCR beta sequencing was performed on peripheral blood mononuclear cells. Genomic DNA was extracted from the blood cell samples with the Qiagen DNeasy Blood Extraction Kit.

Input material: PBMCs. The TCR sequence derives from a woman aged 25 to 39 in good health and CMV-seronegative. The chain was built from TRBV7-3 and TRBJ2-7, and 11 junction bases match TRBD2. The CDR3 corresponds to CASSLLAGVGEQYF. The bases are TGTGCCAGCAGCCTACTAGCGGGGGTAGGTGAGCAGTACTTC.